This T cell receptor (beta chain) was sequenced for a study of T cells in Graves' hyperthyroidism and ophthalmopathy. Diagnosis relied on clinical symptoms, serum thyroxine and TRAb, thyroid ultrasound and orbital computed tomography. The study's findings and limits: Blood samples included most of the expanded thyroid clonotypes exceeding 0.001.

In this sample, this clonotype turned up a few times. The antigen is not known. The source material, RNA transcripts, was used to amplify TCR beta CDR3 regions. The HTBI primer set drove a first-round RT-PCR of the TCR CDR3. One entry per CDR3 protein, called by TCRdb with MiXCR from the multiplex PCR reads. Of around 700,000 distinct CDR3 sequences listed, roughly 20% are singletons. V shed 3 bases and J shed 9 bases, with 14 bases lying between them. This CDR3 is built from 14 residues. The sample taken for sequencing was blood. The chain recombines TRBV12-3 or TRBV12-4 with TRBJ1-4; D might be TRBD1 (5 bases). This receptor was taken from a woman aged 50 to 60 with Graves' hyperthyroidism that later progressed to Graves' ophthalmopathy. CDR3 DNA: TGTGCCAGCAGTTTTGGGGCAGGGCCCAAAAAACTGTTTTTT. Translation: CASSFGAGPKKLFF.